Below, 13 T cell receptor beta chains from the same sample are listed, as sequenced in a study of Graves' ophthalmopathy and Graves' hyperthyroidism. RNA transcripts were the source from which TCR beta CDR3 regions were amplified. HTBI primers primed a first-round RT-PCR, and a second-round multiplex PCR followed. TCRdb passed the multiplex PCR reads through MiXCR, listing each CDR3 protein once. Of hundreds of thousands of distinct CDR3 sequences in the sample, around a fifth were seen once. Sequencing used peripheral blood. The receptors shown here come from a woman between 18 and 29 years old with stable Graves' hyperthyroidism.

This clonotype has ten or more counts. The genes are TRBV5-1 and TRBJ2-2, with 7 bases matching TRBD1. Germline V gene lookup returns CDR1 SGHRS and CDR2 YFSETQ. J was trimmed by 4 bases and V by 4 bases; bases with no gene match: 10. This CDR3 has 16 amino acids. CDR3 region: CASSGASNRGTGELFF. CDR3 nucleotides: TGCGCCAGCAGCGGGGCTTCAAACAGGGGCACCGGGGAGCTGTTTTTT. The full variable domain, completed using reference TRBV5-1 and TRBJ2-2, is KAGVTQTPRYLIKTRGQQVTLSCSPISGHRSVSWYQQTPGQGLQFLFEYFSETQRNKGNFPGRFSGRQFSNSRSEMNVSTLELGDSALYLCASSGASNRGTGELFFGEGSRLTVL.

This clonotype has at least ten counts. The chain links TRBV20-1 to TRBJ2-7; 7 nucleotides line up with TRBD1. Per germline, CDR1 DFQATT and CDR2 SNEGSKA (reference sequence). J lost 3 bases, V lost 7 bases, and 12 bases had no gene match. This CDR3 contains 14 residues. CDR3 region: CSGTSRDRHYEQYF. For the CDR3, the DNA is TGCAGTGGCACCTCCCGGGACAGACACTACGAGCAGTACTTC.

In its sample, this clonotype was seen many times. The rearrangement links TRBV7-8 to TRBJ1-5; TRBD1 is a possible D gene (5 bases). This CDR3 spans 13 amino acids. The ends were cut back, 6 bases at V and 8 bases at J, with 14 bases in the middle. Germline assignment: CDR1 SGHVS and CDR2 FQNEAQ. CDR3 sequence (DNA): TGTGCCAGCAGTATGGGGCGGTCTAAGCCCCAGCATTTT. Its protein product is CASSMGRSKPQHF.

This clonotype was recorded many times. The chain carries TRBV4-1 and TRBJ2-5, with TRBD2 as a possible D gene (7 bases). This CDR3 is 18 amino acids long. V was trimmed by 0 bases and J by 6 bases, leaving 23 bases between them. Germline CDR1 is MGHRA and CDR2 is YSYEKL. The CDR3, as DNA: TGCGCCAGCAGCCAAGAGGGAGGGGGACTTTCCCAGAGGCAGACCCAGTACTTC. Its translation is CASSQEGGGLSQRQTQYF.

This clonotype was seen many times. This chain links TRBV25-1 with TRBJ1-1, with D tentatively TRBD1 (5 bases). Looked up from germline, CDR1 is MGHDK and CDR2 is SYGVNS. This CDR3 has 16 residues. V was cut by 1 base and J by 4 bases, with 16 bases left in between. The CDR3 nucleotides are TGTGCCAGCAGTGAATCCGGGACGGGGGATTTCACTGAAGCTTTCTTT. Protein sequence: CASSESGTGDFTEAFF.

This clonotype was counted at least ten times. This chain connects TRBV24-1 to TRBJ2-2; 12 bases match TRBD2. The V gene's germline CDR1 is KGHDR and CDR2 SFDVKD. V shed 5 bases, J shed 2 bases, and the junction held 5 bases outside the gene matches. This CDR3 is built from 17 residues. For the CDR3, the DNA is TGTGCCACCAGTGGCTCGACTAGCGGGAGTAACACCGGGGAGCTGTTTTTT. This gives the protein CATSGSTSGSNTGELFF.

This clonotype was recorded many times. The genes are TRBV19 and TRBJ1-1, with D perhaps matching TRBD1 (5 bases). Trimming cost V 8 bases and J 1 base, with 17 bases left between them. The CDR3 extends over 15 amino acids. CDR1 and CDR2 (germline): LNHDA, SQIVND (reference sequence). Here the CDR3 DNA reads TGTGCCAGTGGTGGCCAGGGAATTAGGAACACTGAAGCTTTCTTT. Amino acids: CASGGQGIRNTEAFF.

The table lists this clonotype with many counts. The chain links TRBV4-1 to TRBJ1-5; D is possibly TRBD1 (5 bases). The V end lost 1 base, the J end lost 11 bases, and 18 bases lay between the germline ends. This CDR3 spans 15 amino acids. CDR1 is MGHRA and CDR2 is YSYEKL in the germline V gene. CDR3 DNA: TGCGCCAGCAGCCAAGGTACAGGTGGGGTATGGGCCCAGCATTTT. As protein: CASSQGTGGVWAQHF.

V and J are TRBV2 and TRBJ1-1; D uncertain. This CDR3 region has 14 residues. Trimming pared 7 bases from V and 1 base from J, leaving 13 bases between. Germline V CDR1 and CDR2: SNHLY, FYNNEI. The CDR3 region is CASKNDRRNTEAFF. The DNA for the CDR3 is TGTGCCAGCAAAAACGATCGACGGAACACTGAAGCTTTCTTT.

In this sample, this clonotype turned up many times. V and J are TRBV28 and TRBJ2-7; no definite D call. Germline CDR1 and CDR2: MDHEN and SYDVKM. This CDR3 is built from 14 residues. V lost 6 bases and J lost 1, with 13 bases in between. As DNA, the CDR3 is TGTGCCAGCAGCCAGTCCTGGGGATCCTACGAGCAGTACTTC. Its translation: CASSQSWGSYEQYF.

This clonotype was seen ten or more times. This chain links TRBV30 with TRBJ2-7; D perhaps matches TRBD1 (5 bases). Germline values: CDR1 GTSNPN, CDR2 SVGIG (reference sequence). This CDR3 region has 13 residues. The V end was cut by 4 bases, the J end by 5 bases, with 15 bases between. The CDR3 protein is CAWMPGLSHEQYF. As DNA, the CDR3 is TGTGCCTGGATGCCAGGGCTATCCCACGAGCAGTACTTC.

This clonotype was seen at least ten times. The genes are TRBV5-1 and TRBJ2-5; 7 positions match TRBD1. The CDR3 is 14 residues long. V dropped 2 bases and J dropped 1; count of bases not matched to a gene: 2. Germline assignment: CDR1 SGHRS and CDR2 YFSETQ. In nucleotides, the CDR3 is TGCGCCAGCAGCTTTACAGGGGTCCAAGAGACCCAGTACTTC. Translation gives CASSFTGVQETQYF.

V is TRBV6-4 and J is TRBJ2-5, with TRBD2 matching over 12 bases. Trimming at V came to 4 bases and at J to 5 bases, leaving 5 bases not matched to a gene. CDR3 length equals 15 residues. Germline V gene sequence: CDR1 MRHNA, CDR2 SNTAGT. The CDR3: CASSALAGGMETQYF. CDR3 nucleotide sequence: TGTGCCAGCAGTGCACTAGCGGGAGGAATGGAGACCCAGTACTTC.